The present TCR beta chain was sequenced within a study of identical twins. General study points: When twins shared out-of-frame alpha sequences, those sequences had excess low generation probability. Conclusions leaned on cross-sectional statistical analysis and did not track the same donors over time.

In TCRdb, the 5' RACE reads were re-called with MiXCR into one record per CDR3 protein. The data hold 1.5 million to 2 million distinct CDR3 sequences, with about 32% observed a single time. Between the trimmed V and J ends, which lost 0 bases and 5 bases, there was a span of 11 bases. The CDR3 consists of 15 residues. The germline CDR1 and CDR2 sequences are LGHNA and YNFKEQ. With regard to this clonotype: What it recognizes is unknown.

The receptor was derived from a newborn girl in good health. The chain joins TRBV4-2 to TRBJ1-5; D uncertain. Sequencing input: cord blood. The CDR3 coding sequence is TGTGCCAGCAGCCAAGATCACAGCCCCGATCAGCCCCAGCATTTT. Its protein product is CASSQDHSPDQPQHF.